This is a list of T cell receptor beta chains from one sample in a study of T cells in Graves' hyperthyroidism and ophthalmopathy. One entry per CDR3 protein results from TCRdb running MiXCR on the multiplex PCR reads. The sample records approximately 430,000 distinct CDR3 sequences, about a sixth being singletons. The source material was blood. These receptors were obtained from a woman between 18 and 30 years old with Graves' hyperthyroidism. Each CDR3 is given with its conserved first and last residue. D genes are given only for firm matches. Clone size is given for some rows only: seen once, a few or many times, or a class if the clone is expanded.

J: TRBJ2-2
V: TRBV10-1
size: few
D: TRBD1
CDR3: CASSDSGTGGTGELFF
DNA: TGCGCCAGCAGTGACTCCGGGACAGGGGGCACCGGGGAGCTGTTTTTT

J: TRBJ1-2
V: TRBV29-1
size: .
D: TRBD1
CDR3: CSAGTGAYGYTF
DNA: TGCAGCGCCGGGACAGGGGCCTATGGCTACACCTTC

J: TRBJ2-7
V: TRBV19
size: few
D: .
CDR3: CASSMVFSEQYF
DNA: TGTGCCAGTAGTATGGTGTTTAGCGAGCAGTACTTC

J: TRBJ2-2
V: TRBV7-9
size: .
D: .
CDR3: CASSHSLANTGELFF
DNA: TGTGCCAGCAGCCATTCGTTGGCGAACACCGGGGAGCTGTTTTTT

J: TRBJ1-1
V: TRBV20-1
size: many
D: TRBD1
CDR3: CSASPDRVNTEAFF
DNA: TGCAGTGCTAGCCCCGACAGGGTGAACACTGAAGCTTTCTTT

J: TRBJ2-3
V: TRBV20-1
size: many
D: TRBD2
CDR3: CSASGGGADTQYF
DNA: TGCAGTGCTAGCGGGGGGGGTGCAGATACGCAGTATTTT

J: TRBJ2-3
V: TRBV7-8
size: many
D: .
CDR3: CASSLADSPSTDTQYF
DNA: TGTGCCAGCAGCTTAGCAGACAGCCCTAGCACAGATACGCAGTATTTT

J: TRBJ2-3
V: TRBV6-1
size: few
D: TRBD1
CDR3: CASSLRGQGAMEYF
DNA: TGTGCCAGCAGTTTACGGGGACAGGGTGCGATGGAGTATTTT

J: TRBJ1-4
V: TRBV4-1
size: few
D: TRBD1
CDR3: CASSLTPPGQGEKLFF
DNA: TGCGCCAGCAGCCTTACCCCTCCGGGACAGGGTGAAAAACTGTTTTTT

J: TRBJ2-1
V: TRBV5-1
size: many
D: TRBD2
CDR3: CASSPLVTTGLAGERSYNEQFF
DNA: TGCGCCAGCAGTCCTTTGGTCACAACGGGACTAGCGGGGGAGCGATCCTACAATGAGCAGTTCTTC

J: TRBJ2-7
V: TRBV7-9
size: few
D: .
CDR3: CASSSSSIQGGYDYEQYF
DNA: TGTGCCAGCAGCTCGTCCTCCATCCAAGGAGGCTACGATTACGAGCAGTACTTC

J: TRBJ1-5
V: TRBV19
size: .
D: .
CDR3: CASRYARGRGNQPQHF
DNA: TGTGCCAGTAGATACGCCCGGGGTAGGGGCAATCAGCCCCAGCATTTT

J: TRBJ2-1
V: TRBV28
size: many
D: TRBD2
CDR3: CASSPSGRLGEQFF
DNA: TGTGCCAGCAGTCCTAGCGGGAGGTTAGGCGAGCAGTTCTTC

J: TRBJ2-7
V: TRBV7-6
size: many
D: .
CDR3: CASSLIAGQLYEQYF
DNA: TGTGCCAGCAGCTTAATCGCGGGACAGCTCTACGAGCAGTACTTC

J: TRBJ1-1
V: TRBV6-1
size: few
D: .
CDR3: CASRGLSSLENTEAFF
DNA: TGTGCCAGCAGGGGGTTATCATCCCTAGAGAACACTGAAGCTTTCTTT

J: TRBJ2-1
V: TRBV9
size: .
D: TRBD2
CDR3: CASSVGLELDNEQFF
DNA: TGTGCCAGCAGCGTGGGACTAGAATTGGACAATGAGCAGTTCTTC

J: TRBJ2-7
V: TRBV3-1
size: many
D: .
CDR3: CASSQDPGSYEQYF
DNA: TGTGCCAGCAGCCAAGATCCAGGCTCCTACGAGCAGTACTTC

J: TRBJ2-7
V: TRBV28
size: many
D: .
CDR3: CASNSIYEQYF
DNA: TGTGCCAGCAATTCTATCTACGAGCAGTACTTC

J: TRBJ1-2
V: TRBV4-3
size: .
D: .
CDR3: CASSQESNRAYGYTF
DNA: TGCGCCAGCAGCCAAGAATCGAACAGGGCGTATGGCTACACCTTC

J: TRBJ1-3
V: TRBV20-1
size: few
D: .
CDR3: CSLYSRNTIYF
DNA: TGCAGTCTTTACTCTAGAAACACCATATATTTT

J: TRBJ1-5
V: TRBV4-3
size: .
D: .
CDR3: CASSQDYGGLDQPQHF
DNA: TGCGCCAGCAGCCAAGATTACGGGGGCCTCGATCAGCCCCAGCATTTT

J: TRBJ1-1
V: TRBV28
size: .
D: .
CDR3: CASSFQQGWETQTDEAFF
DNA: TGTGCCAGCAGTTTCCAACAGGGTTGGGAGACCCAGACAGATGAAGCTTTCTTT

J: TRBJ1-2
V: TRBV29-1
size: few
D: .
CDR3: CSVEDLQGGYGYTF
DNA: TGCAGCGTTGAGGACCTACAGGGAGGCTATGGCTACACCTTC

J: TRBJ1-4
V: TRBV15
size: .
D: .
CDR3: CATSRSGQSEKLFF
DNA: TGTGCCACCAGCAGATCGGGGCAAAGTGAAAAACTGTTTTTT

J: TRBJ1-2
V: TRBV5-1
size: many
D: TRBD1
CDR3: CASSSSWDSLYGYTF
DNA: TGCGCCAGCAGCTCCTCCTGGGACAGCCTATATGGCTACACCTTC

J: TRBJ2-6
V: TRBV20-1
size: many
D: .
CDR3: CSAASDSRWANVLTF
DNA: TGCAGTGCTGCCTCCGACTCTCGCTGGGCCAACGTCCTGACTTTC

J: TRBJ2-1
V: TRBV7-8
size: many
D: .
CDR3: CASSFMWGNNEQFF
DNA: TGTGCCAGCAGCTTTATGTGGGGAAACAATGAGCAGTTCTTC

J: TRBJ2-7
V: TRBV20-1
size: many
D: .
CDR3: CSAPDVLTYEQYF
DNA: TGCAGTGCTCCGGACGTCTTAACCTACGAGCAGTACTTC

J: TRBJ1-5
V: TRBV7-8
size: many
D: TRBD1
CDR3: CASSLAGTAYSNQPQHF
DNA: TGTGCCAGCAGCTTAGCCGGGACAGCGTATAGCAATCAGCCCCAGCATTTT

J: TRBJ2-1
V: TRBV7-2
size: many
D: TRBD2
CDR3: CASSLEAGGPANEQFF
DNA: TGTGCCAGCAGCCTCGAAGCGGGGGGGCCTGCCAATGAGCAGTTCTTC

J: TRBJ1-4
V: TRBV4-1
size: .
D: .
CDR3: CASSQDPTLTGEKLFF
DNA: TGCGCCAGCAGCCAAGATCCGACCTTGACAGGCGAAAAACTGTTTTTT

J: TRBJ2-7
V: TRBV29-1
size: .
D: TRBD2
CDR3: CSVEGLRGGPHEQYF
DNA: TGCAGCGTTGAGGGATTACGGGGGGGCCCACACGAGCAGTACTTC

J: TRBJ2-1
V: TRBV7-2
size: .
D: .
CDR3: CASGFDGEQFF
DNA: TGTGCCAGCGGATTCGACGGTGAGCAGTTCTTC

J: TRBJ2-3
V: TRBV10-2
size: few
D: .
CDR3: CASRASTDTQYF
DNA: TGCGCCAGCAGGGCTAGCACAGATACGCAGTATTTT

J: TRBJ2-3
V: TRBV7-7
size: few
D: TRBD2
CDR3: CASSSGGGGGTDTQYF
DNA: TGTGCTAGCAGCTCCGGGGGGGGGGGCGGCACAGATACGCAGTATTTT

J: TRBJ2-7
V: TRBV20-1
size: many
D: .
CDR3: CSAPRFGQAAYEQYF
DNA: TGCAGTGCGCCGCGTTTTGGGCAGGCGGCCTACGAGCAGTACTTC

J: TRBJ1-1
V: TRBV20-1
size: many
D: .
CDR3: CSARGQGVLTEAFF
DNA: TGCAGTGCTAGAGGGCAGGGCGTCCTGACTGAAGCTTTCTTT

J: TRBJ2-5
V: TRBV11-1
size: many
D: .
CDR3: CASMEQETQYF
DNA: TGTGCCAGCATGGAGCAAGAGACCCAGTACTTC

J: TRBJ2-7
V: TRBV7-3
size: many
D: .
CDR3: CASSLNRGTDYEQYF
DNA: TGTGCCAGCAGCTTAAACCGCGGGACAGACTACGAGCAGTACTTC

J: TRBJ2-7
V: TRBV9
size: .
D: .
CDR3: CASSVEPAGAYEQYF
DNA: TGTGCCAGCAGCGTAGAGCCAGCGGGCGCCTACGAGCAGTACTTC

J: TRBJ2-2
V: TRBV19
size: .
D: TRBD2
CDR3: CASRSGGAGTGELFF
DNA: TGTGCCAGTAGAAGCGGGGGGGCGGGCACCGGGGAGCTGTTTTTT

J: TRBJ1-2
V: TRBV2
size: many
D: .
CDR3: CASKVSLSYGYTF
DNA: TGTGCCAGCAAGGTCTCGCTCAGCTATGGCTACACCTTC